The TCR beta chain under discussion was sequenced for a study of Ad26.COV2.S vaccination and SARS-CoV-2 variants. As for the study in general: Administration of Ad26.COV2.S was intramuscular, either once or twice 56 days apart. General study points: Possible underestimation of total T cell responses by the TCR breadth and depth analyses was noted.

Germline V gives CDR1 LGHNA, CDR2 YNFKEQ. CDR3 length: 13 amino acids. The ends were cut back, 4 bases at V and 3 bases at J, with 9 bases in the middle. The protocol was immunoSEQ multiplex PCR, while the TCRdb copy is restricted to in-frame clones and leaves out a portion. The sample records 200,000 to 300,000 clones, around 89% being singletons. As to this clone: Its antigen remains unidentified.

Treatment defined: 19 received Ad26.COV2.S at low or high dose, single or two shots; several received placebo; per-sample allocation not given. Specimen acquisition occurred on day 63 following the initial vaccine or placebo injection. At a Boston site, the person donating was an adult of 18-55 years. Participants' vaccine, an Ad26 vector, delivered Wuhan-strain SARS-CoV-2 spike. Material: peripheral blood, obtained in a trial of Ad26.COV2.S vaccine versus placebo. This TCR was sampled from a person between 18 and 65 years old who received the Ad26.COV2.S COVID-19 vaccine or a placebo. The V call is TRBV4-2, the J call TRBJ1-1; D gene unclear. The chain's CDR3 is CASSPPWDTEAFF. Written as DNA, the CDR3 is TGTGCCAGCAGCCCCCCCTGGGACACTGAAGCTTTCTTT.